A single sample is the source of the 30 T cell receptor beta chains below, sequenced in a study of T-cell reconstitution after alpha-beta-depleted transplantation in children. During its preparation, the TCRbeta library received unique molecular identifiers. TCRdb re-analysed the PCR reads in MiXCR, keeping a single row per CDR3 protein. The repertoire holds hundreds of thousands of distinct CDR3 sequences, with 9.5% to 15% as singletons. This material consisted of PBMCs from the stem cell graft donor, taken from the stem cell graft. All receptors derive from a human donor who donated a stem cell graft to a child with combined immunodeficiency.

The V and J genes are TRBV7-9 and TRBJ1-4; D ambiguous. Trimming took 3 bases from V and 7 from J, leaving 12 bases between them. The CDR3 length is 14 residues. CDR1 is SEHNR, CDR2 FQNEAQ, per germline (reference sequence). CDR3 DNA sequence: TGTGCCAGCAGCTTCCGGGCGCCGGGTGAAAAACTGTTTTTT. Protein sequence: CASSFRAPGEKLFF. Filled out from reference TRBV7-9 and TRBJ1-4, the complete variable domain reads DTGVSQNPRHKITKRGQNVTFRCDPISEHNRLYWYRQTLGQGPEFLTYFQNEAQLEKSRLLSDRFSAERPKGSFSTLEIQRTEQGDSAMYLCASSFRAPGEKLFFGSGTQLSVL.

This chain links TRBV7-8 with TRBJ2-3; no clear D. Between the trimmed V and J ends, which lost 2 bases and 1 base, there was a span of 10 bases. CDR3 length: 15 amino acids. Germline loops: CDR1 SGHVS, CDR2 FQNEAQ. In nucleotides, the CDR3 is TGTGCCAGCAGCTTACTGTCCCCCCGCACAGATACGCAGTATTTT. Translation: CASSLLSPRTDTQYF.

This clonotype was counted ten times or more. The chain combines TRBV27 with TRBJ1-1, with 7 bases identical to TRBD1. The CDR3 runs to 15 residues. Germline values: CDR1 MNHEY, CDR2 SMNVEV (reference sequence). J was trimmed by 0 bases and V by 2 bases; bases with no gene match: 3. CDR3 in amino acids: CASSLHRGLNTEAFF. CDR3 sequence (DNA): TGTGCCAGCAGTTTACACAGGGGCTTGAACACTGAAGCTTTCTTT.

This clonotype was recorded at least ten times. V and J are TRBV7-9 and TRBJ2-1, with TRBD2 matching over 11 bases. With 4 bases clipped from V and 10 bases from J, the junction kept 9 bases outside the gene matches. The CDR3 consists of 15 residues. Germline values: CDR1 SEHNR, CDR2 FQNEAQ (reference sequence). As DNA, the CDR3 is TGTGCCAGCAGCTCTACCGTGAGACTAGCGGGGGAGCAGTTCTTC. Its protein is CASSSTVRLAGEQFF.

This clonotype showed up just a few times. V usage is TRBV3-1 and J usage is TRBJ2-7; D is unclear. The CDR3 runs to 14 residues. CDR1 and CDR2 (germline): LGHDT, YNNKEL (reference sequence). Between the trimmed V and J ends, which lost 1 base and 0 bases, there was a span of 7 bases. CDR3 in DNA: TGTGCCAGCAGCCAAGTGAGGAACTCCTACGAGCAGTACTTC. This encodes CASSQVRNSYEQYF.

This clonotype was seen only a few times. The CDR3 DNA reads TGTGCCAGCAGCCCGCTTATGGAGGGCACTGAAGCTTTCTTT. Translation: CASSPLMEGTEAFF. This chain uses TRBV5-6 with TRBJ1-1; D ambiguous. Trimming shortened V by 4 bases and J by 4 bases, and 14 bases separated the two germline ends. This CDR3 is 14 amino acids long. In germline, CDR1 is SGHDT, CDR2 YYEEEE.

The J gene is TRBJ2-2, the V gene TRBV15; 7 nucleotides agree with TRBD1. The CDR3 is 14 amino acids. After removal of 5 bases from V and 4 bases from J, the junction contained 4 bases not matched to a gene. Per germline, CDR1 LNHNV and CDR2 YYDKDF (reference sequence). DNA of the CDR3: TGTGCCACCAGCCGACAGGGACGCACCGGGGAGCTGTTTTTT. This codes for CATSRQGRTGELFF.

V and J are TRBV15 and TRBJ2-3, with 10 nucleotides matching TRBD2. The germline CDR1 and CDR2 sequences are LNHNV and YYDKDF (reference sequence). The junction had 2 bases not matched to a gene; V was cut back by 2 bases and J by 3 bases. This CDR3 has 15 amino acids. This CDR3 is CATSRLAGVTDTQYF. CDR3 nucleotides: TGTGCCACCAGCAGACTAGCGGGGGTGACAGATACGCAGTATTTT.

This rearrangement joins TRBV6-4 to TRBJ2-3, with no clear D. The germline V gene encodes CDR1 MRHNA and CDR2 SNTAGT. Trimming took 2 bases from V and 4 from J, leaving 10 bases between them. This CDR3 spans 14 amino acids. CDR3 residues: CASSDGIDPDTQYF. For the CDR3, the DNA is TGTGCCAGCAGTGACGGTATTGACCCAGATACGCAGTATTTT.

This chain joins TRBV5-1 and TRBJ2-7; the match to TRBD1 covers 8 bases. Losses at the gene ends were 0 bases for V and 5 bases for J; bases not matched to a gene: 4. Germline V gene sequence: CDR1 SGHRS, CDR2 YFSETQ. CDR3 size: 14 residues. The CDR3 DNA reads TGCGCCAGCAGCTTGGGACAGGGGCCCAACGAGCAGTACTTC. It encodes CASSLGQGPNEQYF.

This clonotype has more than one count but fewer than ten. The chain employs TRBV6-2 or TRBV6-3 and TRBJ2-7; D unclear. Trimming removed 2 bases from V and 1 base from J, with 15 bases in between. The CDR3 extends over 16 amino acids. The germline V gene has CDR1 MNHEY and CDR2 SVGEGT. The CDR3 reads CASSYGEGLLSYEQYF. In nucleotides, the CDR3 is TGTGCCAGCAGTTACGGGGAAGGTTTACTTTCCTACGAGCAGTACTTC.

This clonotype was seen a handful of times. The chain couples TRBV6-2 or TRBV6-3 to TRBJ1-1, with 8 positions matching TRBD1. Germline V gives CDR1 MNHEY, CDR2 SVGEGT. CDR3 length: 14 residues. The J segment lost 0 bases and the V segment lost 7 bases, leaving 4 bases of the junction unmatched. The CDR3 sequence is CASIPGGLNTEAFF. CDR3 coding DNA: TGTGCCAGCATCCCAGGGGGCCTGAACACTGAAGCTTTCTTT.

The genes are TRBV20-1 and TRBJ2-2, with TRBD2 identical over 9 bases. The CDR3 sequence is 17 residues long. Germline V gives CDR1 DFQATT, CDR2 SNEGSKA (reference sequence). After removal of 6 bases from V and 0 bases from J, the junction contained 11 bases not matched to a gene. The chain's CDR3 is CSAPGPAGGANTGELFF. DNA of the CDR3: TGCAGTGCCCCGGGGCCAGCGGGGGGTGCGAACACCGGGGAGCTGTTTTTT.

This clonotype has a count of ten or more. The rearrangement joins TRBV7-2 to TRBJ1-1; D ambiguous. Between the trimmed V and J ends, which lost 2 bases and 4 bases, there was a span of 8 bases. Germline V gives CDR1 SGHTA, CDR2 FQGNSA. The CDR3 runs 13 residues. The CDR3 DNA sequence: TGTGCCAGCAGCTTACGTTACATCACTGAAGCTTTCTTT. Translation: CASSLRYITEAFF.

The rearrangement links TRBV29-1 to TRBJ2-3; D not certain. The CDR3 consists of 13 residues. The V gene's germline CDR1 is SQVTM and CDR2 ANQGSEA. Deletions cut 6 bases from V and 3 bases from J, with 13 bases between. CDR3 in DNA: TGCAGCGTCTCAACCCGTGGAACAGATACGCAGTATTTT. This codes for CSVSTRGTDTQYF.

J is TRBJ1-1 and V is TRBV5-5, with D maybe TRBD1 (5 bases). CDR3 length: 16 residues. Trimming stripped 0 bases from V and 0 bases from J, with 12 bases between. The germline gives CDR1 SGHKS, CDR2 YYEKEE (reference sequence). The CDR3 sequence is CASSLVPDSLNTEAFF. The CDR3 region has the DNA TGTGCCAGCAGCTTGGTACCCGACAGCTTGAACACTGAAGCTTTCTTT.

In its sample, this clonotype was seen many times. The chain employs TRBV20-1 and TRBJ2-3; D is perhaps TRBD2 (6 bases). Between the trimmed V and J ends, which lost 7 bases and 5 bases, there was a span of 19 bases. This CDR3 is 14 amino acids long. Germline V gene data show CDR1 as DFQATT and CDR2 as SNEGSKA (reference sequence). Written as DNA, the CDR3 is TGCAGTGTTCCATTAGCGGAAGGAGTAGATACGCAGTATTTT. Amino acids: CSVPLAEGVDTQYF.

In this sample, this clonotype turned up a few times. The chain carries TRBV7-3 and TRBJ2-2; D call uncertain. The CDR3 length is 14 residues. The V end was cut by 4 bases, the J end by 5 bases, with 11 bases between. Germline V gene sequence: CDR1 SGHTA, CDR2 FQGTGA. The chain's CDR3 is CASSSHPGTGELFF. In DNA, the CDR3 is TGTGCCAGCAGCTCGCATCCCGGAACCGGGGAGCTGTTTTTT.

The table lists this clonotype with a few counts. This chain uses TRBV6-2 or TRBV6-3 with TRBJ2-1; D is unclear. In germline, CDR1 is MNHEY, CDR2 SVGEGT. Trimming removed 2 bases at V and 1 base at J, with 9 bases between. The CDR3 has 15 residues. The CDR3 region is CASSYVGLSYNEQFF. DNA for the CDR3: TGTGCCAGCAGTTACGTGGGTTTATCCTACAATGAGCAGTTCTTC.

In its sample, this clonotype was seen a few times. The genes are TRBV7-2 and TRBJ2-3, with 8 bases lining up with TRBD1. The CDR3 covers 16 residues. Germline CDR1 is SGHTA and CDR2 is FQGNSA. J was trimmed by 4 bases and V by 8 bases; bases with no gene match: 14. The CDR3 loop is CASRLLGQGAADTQYF. The CDR3 nucleotides are TGTGCCAGCCGCCTTCTGGGGCAGGGGGCGGCAGATACGCAGTATTTT.

V usage is TRBV11-2 and J usage is TRBJ1-1; D may be TRBD1 (5 bases). V was pared by 0 bases and J by 3 bases, with 11 bases between. The CDR3 has 15 residues. The germline CDR1 and CDR2 sequences are SGHAT and FQNNGV. The CDR3 sequence is CASSLEQGGDTEAFF. The CDR3 DNA reads TGTGCCAGCAGCTTAGAGCAGGGAGGGGACACTGAAGCTTTCTTT.

This clonotype was seen only a few times. The chain links TRBV12-3 or TRBV12-4 to TRBJ2-1; no clear D gene. V dropped 7 bases and J dropped 6 bases, with 16 bases sitting between them. The length of the CDR3 is 14 residues. This chain's CDR3 is CASTPRRLFNEQFF. Here the CDR3 DNA reads TGTGCCAGCACCCCCCGTAGGCTCTTCAATGAGCAGTTCTTC.

This clonotype was picked up a small number of times. The gene calls are TRBV7-2 and TRBJ2-1; D is undetermined. The CDR3 runs to 17 residues. Germline CDR1 SGHTA, CDR2 FQGNSA. V shed 0 bases and J shed 3 bases, with 15 bases lying between them. CDR3 residues: CASSLALGVALYNEQFF. CDR3 nucleotides: TGTGCCAGCAGCTTAGCGTTAGGAGTAGCCCTCTACAATGAGCAGTTCTTC.

Only a few counts were recorded for this clonotype. The CDR3 is CASSRQLVEQYF. CDR3 coding DNA: TGTGCCAGCTCAAGGCAGCTGGTAGAGCAGTACTTC. This chain connects TRBV12-3 or TRBV12-4 to TRBJ2-7; no firm D call. Trimming took off 8 bases at V and 7 bases at J, with 15 bases between the two ends. This CDR3 comprises 12 residues.

In this sample, this clonotype turned up a few times. In DNA form, the CDR3 reads TGTGCCAGCACCCTCCGGGACACGGGAGCCAAAAACATTCAGTACTTC. It specifies CASTLRDTGAKNIQYF. The V gene is TRBV6-4, the J gene TRBJ2-4, with D possibly matching TRBD1 (6 bases). From germline, CDR1 is MRHNA and CDR2 SNTAGT. The germline V and J ends were trimmed by 7 bases and 0 bases, with 16 bases remaining between them. The CDR3 spans 16 residues.

This clonotype has only a few counts. This sequence joins TRBV7-2 and TRBJ2-3; D is undetermined. The CDR3 extends over 16 amino acids. V gave up 1 base and J gave up 0 bases, with 11 bases separating them. CDR1 and CDR2 from the germline V gene are SGHTA and FQGNSA. The CDR3 coding sequence is TGTGCCAGCAGCTTAGTCAGGATCACTAGCACAGATACGCAGTATTTT. Translation: CASSLVRITSTDTQYF.

The chain combines TRBV28 with TRBJ2-2, with a possible D match to TRBD1 (5 bases). Per the germline V gene, CDR1 is MDHEN and CDR2 is SYDVKM. The CDR3 extends over 15 amino acids. Between the trimmed V and J ends, which lost 2 bases and 4 bases, there was a span of 11 bases. CDR3 region: CASSLAGRSTGELFF. CDR3 DNA sequence: TGTGCCAGCAGTTTAGCAGGGCGTAGCACCGGGGAGCTGTTTTTT.

This clonotype was recorded at least ten times. This chain joins TRBV20-1 and TRBJ2-5; D not resolved. Between the trimmed V and J ends, which lost 1 base and 7 bases, there was a span of 16 bases. Germline CDR1 reads DFQATT; CDR2 reads SNEGSKA (reference sequence). The CDR3 spans 14 residues. In DNA form, the CDR3 reads TGCAGTGCTAGAGCGGAACTCGCCCGGGTGACCCAGTACTTC. It translates to CSARAELARVTQYF.

In this sample, this clonotype turned up a few times. CDR3 nucleotides: TGTGCCAGCTCACCGCCGGGACAGGAGGTCTACAATGAGCAGTTCTTC. This sequence encodes CASSPPGQEVYNEQFF. The chain carries TRBV18 and TRBJ2-1, with 8 bases lining up with TRBD1. Per germline, CDR1 KGHSH and CDR2 LQKENI. The CDR3 has 16 residues. Unmatched junction bases numbered 7, after V lost 3 bases and J lost 3 bases.

V and J are TRBV20-1 and TRBJ2-3; possible D gene TRBD2, 7 bases. The CDR3 has 14 residues. Germline V gene lookup returns CDR1 DFQATT and CDR2 SNEGSKA (reference sequence). The V and J ends lost 5 bases and 0 bases respectively, with 12 bases between them. This CDR3 is CSAWGGASTDTQYF. CDR3 in DNA: TGCAGTGCTTGGGGGGGGGCCAGCACAGATACGCAGTATTTT.